This T cell receptor beta chain appears in the sequencing data of a study of cytomegalovirus exposure and HLA in healthy donors. The CDR3 totals 15 residues. Germline V CDR1 and CDR2: SGHRS, YFSETQ. V shed 3 bases, J shed 7 bases, and the junction held 9 bases outside the gene matches. As to this clone: Its specificity is unknown.

Assay used: immunoSEQ multiplex PCR; TCRdb lists only in-frame clones, some missing. This table has 120,000 or so clones, about nine tenths appearing once. Study-wide findings and caveats: There were a few CMV-associated chains whose specificity for CMV antigens was confirmed in vitro. According to a subsequent analysis, TCR clusters from the first cohort were inclined to appear together in the 120 validation repertoires.

The TCR sequence derives from a young woman in good health and CMV-seronegative. The V gene is TRBV5-1, the J gene TRBJ2-1; 8 nucleotides line up with TRBD1. The sequencing input was PBMCs. DNA of the CDR3: TGCGCCAGCAGCTCCCAGGGGGCCCAGGGGAATGAGCAGTTCTTC. Protein: CASSSQGAQGNEQFF.